The 16 T cell receptor beta chains below all came from one sample that was sequenced in a study of cytomegalovirus exposure and HLA in healthy donors. Primers for the PCR totalled 60 Vbeta and 13 Jbeta. Sequencing was performed with immunoSEQ multiplex PCR; in TCRdb, only in-frame clones are kept and a portion is missing. The sample yields about 93,000 clones, approximately 80% seen once. The sequencing sample was made of PBMCs. The receptor set was obtained from a man between 50 and 59 years old in good health and CMV-seronegative.

J is TRBJ2-1 and V is TRBV5-1; 7 bases agree with TRBD2. Germline loops: CDR1 SGHRS, CDR2 YFSETQ. The V gene end was trimmed by 2 bases and the J gene end by 5 bases; junction bases not matched to a gene: 7. The CDR3 length is 15 residues. As DNA, the CDR3 is TGCGCCAGCAGCTTAGGGAGGGCCCCCAACAATGAGCAGTTCTTC. It translates to CASSLGRAPNNEQFF. The whole variable domain, remainder taken from reference TRBV5-1 and TRBJ2-1, is KAGVTQTPRYLIKTRGQQVTLSCSPISGHRSVSWYQQTPGQGLQFLFEYFSETQRNKGNFPGRFSGRQFSNSRSEMNVSTLELGDSALYLCASSLGRAPNNEQFFGPGTRLTVL.

The chain employs TRBV7-9 and TRBJ1-2, with D tentatively TRBD1 (6 bases). Germline CDR1 is SEHNR and CDR2 is FQNEAQ (reference sequence). V shed 4 bases and J shed 5 bases, with 11 bases lying between them. The CDR3 length is 13 residues. The CDR3 sequence: CASSSDSAYGYTF. The CDR3 DNA follows: TGTGCCAGCAGCTCGGACAGCGCGTATGGCTACACCTTC.

V gene TRBV10-2 combines with J gene TRBJ2-7; 9 nucleotides align to TRBD2. The CDR3 extends over 15 amino acids. The germline V gene encodes CDR1 WSHSY and CDR2 SAAADI. Trimming removed 6 bases from V and 3 bases from J; junction bases left unmatched: 9. DNA of the CDR3: TGCGCCAGCAGACCGGGGACTAGCAGGGTCTACGAGCAGTACTTC. Amino acids: CASRPGTSRVYEQYF.

This chain uses TRBV5-1 with TRBJ1-1; 8 bases line up with TRBD1. This CDR3 spans 17 amino acids. Germline-derived CDR1 and CDR2 are SGHRS and YFSETQ. V shed 3 bases, J shed 0 bases, and the junction held 10 bases outside the gene matches. The CDR3 nucleotides read TGCGCCAGCAGCTCCCAGGGGGCGGAAATGGTGAACACTGAAGCTTTCTTT. It specifies CASSSQGAEMVNTEAFF.

The gene calls are TRBV7-8 and TRBJ1-4; D may be TRBD1 (5 bases). The V gene lost 3 bases and the J gene lost 7 bases, with 15 bases spanning the gap. This CDR3 region has 15 residues. CDR1 SGHVS and CDR2 FQNEAQ come from the germline V gene. The CDR3 bases are TGTGCCAGCAGCTTGGGGAGGGGAATAGGTGAAAAACTGTTTTTT. Protein sequence: CASSLGRGIGEKLFF.

This clone was recorded only once. The chain employs TRBV5-1 and TRBJ2-3, with a weak D call TRBD2 (7 bases). From germline, CDR1 is SGHRS and CDR2 YFSETQ. The V end was cut by 5 bases, the J end by 9 bases, with 16 bases between. The CDR3 is made up of 13 amino acids. Here the CDR3 DNA reads TGCGCCAGCAGGGGGGGGCCCAGCAGCACGCAGTATTTT. Its protein is CASRGGPSSTQYF.

V gene TRBV6-5 combines with J gene TRBJ2-5, with D possibly matching TRBD2 (6 bases). Germline lookup yields CDR1 MNHEY and CDR2 SVGAGI. Trimming cost V 5 bases and J 7 bases, with 14 bases left between them. The CDR3 covers 13 residues. The CDR3 spells CASSVGRGRTQYF. In DNA form, the CDR3 reads TGTGCCAGCAGTGTGGGGCGGGGCCGGACCCAGTACTTC.

Concerning this clone: The DNA is omitted, as the CDR3 cannot be located on it reliably, and the CDR3 follows TCRdb's listing. Other nucleotide sequences from this sample produce the same CDR3. V usage is TRBV2 and J usage is TRBJ1-1; TRBD1 is the table's D call and was not checked against the DNA. CDR1 is SNHLY and CDR2 is FYNNEI in the germline V gene. The CDR3 adds up to 16 amino acids, both ends counted. The CDR3 sequence is CASSLTWGTGNTEAFF.

The DNA for the CDR3 is TGTGCCAGCATCGGGGGGGGAAGCTATGGCTACACCTTC. Its translation: CASIGGGSYGYTF. The chain joins TRBV2 to TRBJ1-2; possibly TRBD1 for D (5 bases). Trimming left V 7 bases short and J 4 bases short, with 13 bases between. Germline loops: CDR1 SNHLY, CDR2 FYNNEI. The CDR3 covers 13 residues. The complete variable domain, with remaining parts taken from reference TRBV2 and TRBJ1-2, reads EPEVTQTPSHQVTQMGQEVILRCVPISNHLYFYWYRQILGQKVEFLVSFYNNEISEKSEIFDDQFSVERPDGSNFTLKIRSTKLEDSAMYFCASIGGGSYGYTFGSGTRLTVV.

The chain is built from TRBV30 and TRBJ2-6; 7 bases are a match to TRBD1. J lost 2 bases, V lost 7 bases, and 5 bases had no gene match. CDR3 length: 14 residues. Germline V lookup: CDR1 GTSNPN, CDR2 SVGIG (reference sequence). CDR3 DNA: TGTGCCTTTCCTCAGGGGGCTGGGGCCAACGTCCTGACTTTC. Translating gives CAFPQGAGANVLTF.

The V call is TRBV4-2, the J call TRBJ2-2; 9 positions match TRBD2. The CDR3 runs to 17 residues. Losses at the gene ends were 0 bases for V and 4 bases for J; bases not matched to a gene: 6. Germline V gene sequence: CDR1 LGHNA, CDR2 YNFKEQ. The CDR3 bases are TGTGCCAGCAGCCAAGAACTAGCGGGCCCGGGCACCGGGGAGCTGTTTTTT. Its translation is CASSQELAGPGTGELFF.

This chain uses TRBV7-2 with TRBJ2-1, with 11 bases that match TRBD2. There are 16 residues in the CDR3. V gave up 0 bases and J gave up 11 bases; unmatched junction bases: 9. Germline CDR1 is SGHTA and CDR2 is FQGNSA. The DNA for the CDR3 is TGTGCCAGCAGCTTAGCCGGGACTAGCGGACAAAGGAAGCAGTTCTTC. Translating gives CASSLAGTSGQRKQFF.

The CDR3 here is CAWSPLTTPGGTQYF. The CDR3 nucleotides read TGTGCCTGGAGTCCTTTGACGACTCCGGGGGGGACCCAGTACTTC. The chain links TRBV30 to TRBJ2-5, with TRBD2 matching 7 bases. Germline V gene sequence: CDR1 GTSNPN, CDR2 SVGIG (reference sequence). The CDR3 sequence is 15 residues long. V shed 2 bases and J 7 bases; nucleotides not matched to a gene: 13. The full variable domain, rest sourced from reference TRBV30 and TRBJ2-5, is SQTIHQWPATLVQPVGSPLSLECTVEGTSNPNLYWYRQAAGRGLQLLFYSVGIGQISSEVPQNLSASRPQDRQFILSSKKLLLSDSGFYLCAWSPLTTPGGTQYFGPGTRLLVL.

The rearrangement links TRBV6-5 to TRBJ2-5; possible D gene TRBD1, 5 bases. Germline-derived CDR1 and CDR2 are MNHEY and SVGAGI. There are 15 residues in the CDR3. Between the trimmed V and J ends, which lost 4 bases and 0 bases, there was a span of 12 bases. The CDR3 region has the DNA TGTGCCAGCAGTTCGGGCAGGGTCAACCAAGAGACCCAGTACTTC. Translation: CASSSGRVNQETQYF.

This clone appeared a single time. The rearrangement uses TRBV2 and TRBJ2-1, with TRBD2 matching over 14 bases. The CDR3 has 17 residues. Germline V gene data show CDR1 as SNHLY and CDR2 as FYNNEI. J was trimmed by 1 base and V by 6 bases; bases with no gene match: 5. CDR3 nucleotides: TGTGCCAGCAGCACATGGACTAGCGGGAGGTCCTACAATGAGCAGTTCTTC. This translates into CASSTWTSGRSYNEQFF.

The genes are TRBV4-2 and TRBJ1-2; 8 nucleotides line up with TRBD1. The CDR3 contains 17 residues. V shed 3 bases and J 6 bases; nucleotides not matched to a gene: 15. Per germline, CDR1 LGHNA and CDR2 YNFKEQ. The DNA of the CDR3 is TGTGCCAGCAGCCAGCAGGGGGCGGGGGCGCGTCTTAATGGCTACACCTTC. Its translation is CASSQQGAGARLNGYTF.